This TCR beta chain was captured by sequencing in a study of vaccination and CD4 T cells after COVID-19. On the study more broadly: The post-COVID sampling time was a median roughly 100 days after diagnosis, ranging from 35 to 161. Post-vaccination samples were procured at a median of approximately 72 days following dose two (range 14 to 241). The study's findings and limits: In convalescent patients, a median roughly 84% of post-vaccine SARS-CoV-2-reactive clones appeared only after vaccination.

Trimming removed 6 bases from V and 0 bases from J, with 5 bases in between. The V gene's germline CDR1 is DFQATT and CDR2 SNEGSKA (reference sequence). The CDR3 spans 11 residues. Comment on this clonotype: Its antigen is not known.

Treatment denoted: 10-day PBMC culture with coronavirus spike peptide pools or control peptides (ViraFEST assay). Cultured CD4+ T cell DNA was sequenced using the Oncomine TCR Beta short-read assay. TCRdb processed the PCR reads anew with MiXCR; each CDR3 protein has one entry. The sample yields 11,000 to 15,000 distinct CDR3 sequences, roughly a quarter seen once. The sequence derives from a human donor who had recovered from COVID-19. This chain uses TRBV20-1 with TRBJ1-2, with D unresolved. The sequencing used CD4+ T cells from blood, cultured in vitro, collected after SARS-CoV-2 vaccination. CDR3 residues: CSAPPNYGYTF. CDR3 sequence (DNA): TGCAGTGCCCCCCCTAACTATGGCTACACCTTC.